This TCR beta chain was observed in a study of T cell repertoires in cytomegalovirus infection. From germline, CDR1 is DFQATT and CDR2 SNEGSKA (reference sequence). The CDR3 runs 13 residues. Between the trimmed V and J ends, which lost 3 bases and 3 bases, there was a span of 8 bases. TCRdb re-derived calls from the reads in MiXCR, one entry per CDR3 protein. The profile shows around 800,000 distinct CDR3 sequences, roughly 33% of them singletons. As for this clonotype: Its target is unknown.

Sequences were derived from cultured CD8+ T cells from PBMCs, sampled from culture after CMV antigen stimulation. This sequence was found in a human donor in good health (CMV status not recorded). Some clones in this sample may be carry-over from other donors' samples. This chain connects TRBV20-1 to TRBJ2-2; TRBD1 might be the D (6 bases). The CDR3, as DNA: TGCAGTGCTAGGAACAGGGACACCGGGGAGCTGTTTTTT. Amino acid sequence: CSARNRDTGELFF.